Listed below are T cell receptor beta chains from one sample, sequenced in a study of spatial heterogeneity in lung cancer. TCRdb re-called the 5' RACE reads through MiXCR, storing one row per CDR3 protein. The sample has some 43,000 distinct CDR3 sequences, 10% seen once. Sequencing used PBMCs, obtained at follow-up. The receptors were gathered from a female donor with early-stage non-small cell lung cancer. Both conserved end residues are part of each CDR3. The D gene is left open where the match is weak. Not every row has a clone size; where given, it reads once, few, many or a size class.

CDR3aa,CDR3nt,d_gene,len,abundance,j_gene,v_gene
CASSPPDTQYF,TGTGCCAGCAGCCCGCCAGATACGCAGTATTTT,NA,11,many,TRBJ2-3,TRBV9
CASSQDAARGYTF,TGCGCCAGCAGCCAAGATGCAGCCCGGGGCTACACCTTC,NA,13,NA,TRBJ1-2,TRBV4-3
CASSEGQGSYGELFF,TGTGCCAGCAGCGAGGGACAGGGGTCCTACGGCGAGCTGTTTTTT,TRBD1,15,many,TRBJ2-2,TRBV9
CSARGQGGGYTF,TGCAGTGCTAGGGGACAGGGAGGTGGCTACACCTTC,TRBD1,12,few,TRBJ1-2,TRBV20-1
CASSPTATAHEQYF,TGTGCCAGCTCACCAACCGCAACCGCCCACGAGCAGTACTTC,NA,14,many,TRBJ2-7,TRBV18
CSAPGHASNQPQHF,TGCAGTGCACCAGGACACGCGAGCAATCAGCCCCAGCATTTT,NA,14,many,TRBJ1-5,TRBV20-1
CASSYRDGLGYTF,TGTGCCAGCAGCTATCGGGACGGTTTGGGCTACACCTTC,NA,13,many,TRBJ1-2,TRBV7-3
CASSLLGGAGDTQYF,TGTGCCAGCAGCTTACTCGGGGGGGCAGGAGATACGCAGTATTTT,TRBD2,15,many,TRBJ2-3,TRBV7-9
CASSGPGGMPTGELFF,TGTGCCAGCAGTGGGCCGGGGGGAATGCCCACCGGGGAGCTGTTTTTT,TRBD2,16,many,TRBJ2-2,TRBV12-3/TRBV12-4
CASSRGPGGRTEAFF,TGTGCCAGCAGCCGAGGACCAGGGGGCAGGACTGAAGCTTTCTTT,TRBD1,15,NA,TRBJ1-1,TRBV3-1
CATRGQSSPLHF,TGTGCCACCCGGGGGCAGAGTTCACCCCTCCACTTT,NA,12,NA,TRBJ1-6,TRBV28
CATVIENTGELFF,TGTGCCACCGTAATCGAAAACACCGGGGAGCTGTTTTTT,NA,13,NA,TRBJ2-2,TRBV10-3
CASSLIAGELFF,TGTGCCAGCAGCTTAATTGCCGGGGAGCTGTTTTTT,NA,12,NA,TRBJ2-2,TRBV11-3
CASSLSAQNPHGYTF,TGTGCCAGCAGCCTTTCGGCTCAAAACCCCCATGGCTACACCTTC,NA,15,many,TRBJ1-2,TRBV27
CASSHTDTQYF,TGTGCCAGCAGTCACACAGATACGCAGTATTTT,NA,11,many,TRBJ2-3,TRBV28
CASSPRQGTFGNYGYTF,TGTGCCAGCAGCCCTCGACAGGGGACCTTCGGGAACTATGGCTACACCTTC,TRBD1,17,many,TRBJ1-2,TRBV3-1
CSAPWGATQETQYF,TGCAGTGCCCCCTGGGGGGCCACTCAAGAGACCCAGTACTTC,NA,14,NA,TRBJ2-5,TRBV20-1
CSARQGLSTDTQYF,TGCAGCGCCCGACAGGGGCTGAGCACAGATACGCAGTATTTT,TRBD1,14,many,TRBJ2-3,TRBV29-1
CASSQVLAGVGYTF,TGCGCCAGCAGCCAAGTATTGGCAGGGGTCGGCTACACCTTC,NA,14,few,TRBJ1-2,TRBV4-3
CASSEAQWYMNTEAFF,TGTGCCAGCAGTGAAGCGCAGTGGTACATGAACACTGAAGCTTTCTTT,NA,16,many,TRBJ1-1,TRBV2
CASSFSSGGAPGNEQFF,TGCGCCAGCAGCTTTAGTAGCGGGGGGGCCCCGGGAAATGAGCAGTTCTTC,TRBD2,17,NA,TRBJ2-1,TRBV5-1
CASRGQVYRQYF,TGTGCCAGCAGAGGGCAGGTGTACCGGCAGTACTTC,NA,12,many,TRBJ2-7,TRBV28
CASSYWARDTQYF,TGTGCCAGCAGTTACTGGGCCAGAGATACGCAGTATTTT,NA,13,many,TRBJ2-3,TRBV6-2/TRBV6-3
CSGAGSYNEQFF,TGCAGCGGAGCCGGGTCTTACAATGAGCAGTTCTTC,NA,12,many,TRBJ2-1,TRBV29-1
CATSREQGRYNEQFF,TGTGCCACCAGCAGAGAACAGGGGAGGTACAATGAGCAGTTCTTC,NA,15,NA,TRBJ2-1,TRBV15
CASSLASTGVTEAFF,TGCGCCAGCAGCTTGGCCTCGACAGGGGTGACTGAAGCTTTCTTT,TRBD1,15,medium-sized,TRBJ1-1,TRBV5-1
CSAPYRAGAYEQYF,TGCAGTGCTCCCTATCGGGCTGGGGCCTACGAGCAGTACTTC,NA,14,NA,TRBJ2-7,TRBV20-1
CASSQLRGDRQFF,TGTGCCAGCAGCCAACTCCGGGGGGATCGACAGTTCTTC,TRBD2,13,NA,TRBJ2-1,TRBV14
CASSPTGWYVGTEAFF,TGTGCCAGCAGCCCGACAGGGTGGTATGTGGGGACTGAAGCTTTCTTT,TRBD1,16,many,TRBJ1-1,TRBV11-2
CSVLRGDSSYNEQFF,TGCAGCGTCCTCAGGGGGGATAGCTCCTACAATGAGCAGTTCTTC,NA,15,many,TRBJ2-1,TRBV29-1
CASSLGLDDTDTQYF,TGCGCCAGCAGCTTGGGGCTAGACGACACAGATACGCAGTATTTT,NA,15,NA,TRBJ2-3,TRBV5-1
CASTEGGGRDTQYF,TGTGCCAGCACTGAAGGCGGGGGACGAGATACGCAGTATTTT,TRBD2,14,many,TRBJ2-3,TRBV28